The T cell receptor (beta chain) under discussion was sequenced for a study of beta chain features in type 1 diabetes. Expressed TCRB transcripts were sequenced, since all the RNA that had been isolated was reverse transcribed. Sequencing was performed with immunoSEQ multiplex PCR; in TCRdb, only in-frame clones are kept and a portion is missing. The sample contains hundreds of thousands of clones, about 32% of which appear only once. V dropped 10 bases and J dropped 8 bases, with 14 bases sitting between them. There are 11 residues in the CDR3. CDR1 ENHRY and CDR2 SYGVKD come from the germline V gene.

The source is a man younger than 30 in good health. This chain links TRBV10-3 with TRBJ1-2; D remains ambiguous. The material sequenced was naive CD4+ T cells from blood. CDR3 nucleotides: TGTGCCACTCGGCGGGGAGAAGGCTACACCTTC. Translating gives CATRRGEGYTF.